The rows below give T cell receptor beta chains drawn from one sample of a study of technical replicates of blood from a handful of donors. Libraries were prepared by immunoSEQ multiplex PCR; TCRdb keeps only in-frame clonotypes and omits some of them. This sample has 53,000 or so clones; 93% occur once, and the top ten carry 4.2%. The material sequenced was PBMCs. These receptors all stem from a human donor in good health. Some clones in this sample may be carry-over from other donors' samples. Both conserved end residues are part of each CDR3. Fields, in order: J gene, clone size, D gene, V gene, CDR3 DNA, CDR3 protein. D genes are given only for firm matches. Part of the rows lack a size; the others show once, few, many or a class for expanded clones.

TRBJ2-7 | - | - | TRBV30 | TGTGCCTGGAAACAGGGCCACGAGCAGTACTTC | CAWKQGHEQYF
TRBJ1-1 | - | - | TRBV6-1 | TGTGCCAGCAGTGAAGCCCACAGGGTGGACGCTTTCTTT | CASSEAHRVDAFF
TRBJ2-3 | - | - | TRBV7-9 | TGTGCCAGCAGCCCCCGGTTAGCAGATACGCAGTATTTT | CASSPRLADTQYF
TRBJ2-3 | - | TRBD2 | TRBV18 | TGTGCCAGCTCACCACAATCGGCTAGCGGGGAAGGAGATACGCAGTATTTT | CASSPQSASGEGDTQYF
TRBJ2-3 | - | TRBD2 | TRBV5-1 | TGCGCCAGCAGCTTGGGGACTAGCGCGGGGACAGATACGCAGTATTTT | CASSLGTSAGTDTQYF
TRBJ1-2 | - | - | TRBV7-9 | TGTGCCAGCAGCCTGGGACAAAAGGATGGCTACACCTTC | CASSLGQKDGYTF
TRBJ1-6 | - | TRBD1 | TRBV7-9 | TGTGCCAGCAGCTCCGGGACAGCTCCTAATTCACCCCTCCACTTT | CASSSGTAPNSPLHF
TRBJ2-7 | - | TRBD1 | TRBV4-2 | TGTGCCAGCAGCCAGGGTGGACAGGGTAAGCAGTACTTC | CASSQGGQGKQYF
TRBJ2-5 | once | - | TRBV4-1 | TGCGCCAGCAGCTACGGGGAGACCCAGTACTTC | CASSYGETQYF
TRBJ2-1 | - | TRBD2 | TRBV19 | TGTGCCAGTAGTATGTTGGCGGGGGTCTACAATGAGCAGTTCTTC | CASSMLAGVYNEQFF
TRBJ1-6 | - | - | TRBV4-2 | TGTGCCAGCAGCCCCCGGGACTCCTCCTATAATTCACCCCTCCACTTT | CASSPRDSSYNSPLHF